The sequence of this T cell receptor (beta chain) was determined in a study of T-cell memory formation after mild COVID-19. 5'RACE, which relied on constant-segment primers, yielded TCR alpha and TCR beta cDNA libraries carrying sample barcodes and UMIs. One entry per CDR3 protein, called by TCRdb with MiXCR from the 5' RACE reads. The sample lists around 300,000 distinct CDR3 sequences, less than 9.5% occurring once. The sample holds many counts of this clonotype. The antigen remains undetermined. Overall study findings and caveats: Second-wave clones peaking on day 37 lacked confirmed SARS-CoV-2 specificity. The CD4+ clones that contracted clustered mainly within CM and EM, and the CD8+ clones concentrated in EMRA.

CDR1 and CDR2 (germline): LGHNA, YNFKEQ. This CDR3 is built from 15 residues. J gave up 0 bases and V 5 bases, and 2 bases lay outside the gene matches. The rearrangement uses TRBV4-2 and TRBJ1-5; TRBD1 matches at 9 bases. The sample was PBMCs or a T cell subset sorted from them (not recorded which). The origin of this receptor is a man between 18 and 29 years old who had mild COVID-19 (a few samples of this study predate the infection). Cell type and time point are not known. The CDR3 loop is CASSSQGASNQPQHF. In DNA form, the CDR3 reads TGTGCCAGCAGCTCACAGGGGGCTAGCAATCAGCCCCAGCATTTT.